These T cell receptor beta chains were read from a single sample in a study of blood T cell repertoires in COVID-19. The protocol was immunoSEQ multiplex PCR, while the TCRdb copy is restricted to in-frame clones and leaves out a portion. Here the sample spans around 80,000 clones, roughly 85% being singletons. The sequenced sample was peripheral blood. The receptors derive from a man aged 50 to 60 with COVID-19, enrolled during active disease. CDR3s include the opening cysteine and the closing phenylalanine or tryptophan. D genes are given only for firm matches. Size values are once, few and many counts, or a class for expanded clones, and some rows have none.

clone_size	v_call	d_call	j_call	cdr3_length	cdr3_nt	cdr3_aa
NA	TRBV5-4	TRBD2	TRBJ2-7	14	TGTGCCAGCAGCTCCGCTAGCGGGAGTGACGAGCAGTACTTC	CASSSASGSDEQYF
NA	TRBV6-5	NA	TRBJ2-1	11	TGTGCCACCGAGGGAGAGTCCCATCGGTTCTTC	CATEGESHRFF
NA	TRBV12-3/TRBV12-4	NA	TRBJ2-1	13	TGTGCCAGCAGTCCCAGACAGAGCAATGAGCAGTTCTTC	CASSPRQSNEQFF
NA	TRBV2	TRBD2	TRBJ2-2	20	TGTGCCAGCAGTGTCTCCCAAGGGACTAGCGGGGAAACGAACACCGGGGAGCTGTTTTTT	CASSVSQGTSGETNTGELFF
NA	TRBV4-3	NA	TRBJ2-3	15	TGCGCCAGCAGCCAAGTGGCTAGTTACACAGATACGCAGTATTTT	CASSQVASYTDTQYF
NA	TRBV7-9	TRBD1	TRBJ2-5	14	TGTGCCAGCAGCTTCCGACAGGGGAAAGAGACCCAGTACTTC	CASSFRQGKETQYF
NA	TRBV19	TRBD1	TRBJ1-1	12	TGTGCCAGTAGTCTCCGGGACAGGGGAGCTTTCTTT	CASSLRDRGAFF
NA	TRBV7-9	NA	TRBJ2-1	14	TGTGCCAGCAGCTTACCGAGCTCCTACAATGAGCAGTTCTTC	CASSLPSSYNEQFF
NA	TRBV5-1	NA	TRBJ1-6	15	TGCGCCAGCAGCTTGGTTGGGGAGGGTAATTCACCCCTCCACTTT	CASSLVGEGNSPLHF
NA	TRBV3-1/TRBV3-2	TRBD2	TRBJ2-3	16	TGTGCCAGCAGCCAAGGGACTAGCGGCCGCACAGATACGCAGTATTTT	CASSQGTSGRTDTQYF
few	TRBV5-1	TRBD1	TRBJ1-2	14	TGCGCCAGCAGCAAAGGGGGCATTCGGTATGGCTACACCTTC	CASSKGGIRYGYTF
NA	TRBV6-5	NA	TRBJ1-1	15	TGTGCCAGCAGTTACTCGAGGAGAGTGAACACTGAAGCTTTCTTT	CASSYSRRVNTEAFF
NA	TRBV28	NA	TRBJ2-4	15	TGTGCCAGCAGTCCCTCCGGACAAGGGCAAAACATTCAGTACTTC	CASSPSGQGQNIQYF
NA	TRBV28	NA	TRBJ2-7	12	TGTGCCAGCAGTCTCCTATCATACGAGCAGTACTTC	CASSLLSYEQYF
NA	TRBV6-2/TRBV6-3	TRBD1	TRBJ2-7	12	TGTGCCAGCAGTTACTCAGACAGGGATGAGTACTTC	CASSYSDRDEYF
NA	TRBV6-2/TRBV6-3	NA	TRBJ1-2	12	TGTGCCAGCAGTTACTCGGACACTGGCTACACCTTC	CASSYSDTGYTF
NA	TRBV7-6	NA	TRBJ1-1	17	TGTGCCAGCAGCCCCTCCCGGGCCACAGGGAGAGACACTGAAGCTTTCTTT	CASSPSRATGRDTEAFF
NA	TRBV28	TRBD1	TRBJ1-2	14	TGTGCCAGCAGTTTACCCGGACAGGGTCGGGGCTACACCTTC	CASSLPGQGRGYTF
NA	TRBV19	TRBD2	TRBJ2-3	16	TGTGCCAGTAGTGCTAGCGGGACCATACGCACAGATACGCAGTATTTT	CASSASGTIRTDTQYF
NA	TRBV7-9	NA	TRBJ1-1	15	TGTGCCAGCAGCTTAGTTGGCGGGCGTCACGCTGAAGCTTTCTTT	CASSLVGGRHAEAFF
NA	TRBV28	TRBD1	TRBJ1-6	15	TGTGCCAGCAGTCCCGGGGCAGGGGGCGGTTCACCCCTCCACTTT	CASSPGAGGGSPLHF
NA	TRBV11-3	TRBD1	TRBJ2-1	13	TGTGCCAGTCGACAGGGAAGTAGCAATGAGCAGTTCTTC	CASRQGSSNEQFF
NA	TRBV20-1	TRBD1	TRBJ1-2	14	TGCAGTGCTAGTCCCCCGACAGGGTGGAATGGCTACACCTTC	CSASPPTGWNGYTF
NA	TRBV3-1/TRBV3-2	TRBD1	TRBJ2-7	19	TGTGCCAGCAGCCAAGATGCGAACAGGGGGCGCCGGGATAGCGACGAGCAGTACTTC	CASSQDANRGRRDSDEQYF
NA	TRBV5-1	TRBD1	TRBJ2-4	14	TGCGCCAGCAGCAGACGACAGGGGGGATACATTCAGTACTTC	CASSRRQGGYIQYF
few	TRBV3-1/TRBV3-2	TRBD1	TRBJ2-5	18	TGTGCCAGCAGCCAAGATTTACCGGGACAGGGGTTCTGGGAGACCCAGTACTTC	CASSQDLPGQGFWETQYF
NA	TRBV5-5	NA	TRBJ2-7	15	TGTGCCAGCAGCCCGGAGGGGGGGAGATCCTACGAGCAGTACTTC	CASSPEGGRSYEQYF
NA	TRBV25-1	NA	TRBJ2-7	14	TGTGCCAGCAGTGGACAGGAGTACGCCTACGAGCAGTACTTC	CASSGQEYAYEQYF
NA	TRBV29-1	TRBD2	TRBJ2-5	14	TGCAGCGTTGCCAAACTAGCGGAGCGGGAGACCCAGTACTTC	CSVAKLAERETQYF
NA	TRBV6-5	NA	TRBJ2-7	14	TGTGCCACATGCTTGGACACCCACTCCTACGAGCAGTACTTC	CATCLDTHSYEQYF
NA	TRBV19	NA	TRBJ2-1	15	TGTGCCAGTAGTATAGACCGGTCAAGTTACAATGAGCAGTTCTTC	CASSIDRSSYNEQFF
few	TRBV28	NA	TRBJ1-3	13	TGTGCCAGCAGTTTGGGGGGAAGAAACACCATATATTTT	CASSLGGRNTIYF
NA	TRBV18	TRBD2	TRBJ2-1	15	TGTGCCAGCTCACCACCGGGACTAGGGGACAATGAGCAGTTCTTC	CASSPPGLGDNEQFF
NA	TRBV5-6	TRBD1	TRBJ2-7	14	TGTGCCAGCAGCTTGGGACAGGGCTTCTACGAGCAGTACTTC	CASSLGQGFYEQYF
NA	TRBV6-6	NA	TRBJ2-1	14	TGTGCCAGCCTTTTCGATGTTGGAGACAATGAGCAGTTCTTC	CASLFDVGDNEQFF
NA	TRBV5-1	TRBD2	TRBJ2-1	13	TGCGCCAGTCACCCTAGCGGGAACAATGAGCAGTTCTTC	CASHPSGNNEQFF
NA	TRBV30	NA	TRBJ1-2	11	TGTGCCTGGAGGGGGGCAGAGGGCTACACCTTC	CAWRGAEGYTF
NA	TRBV20-1	NA	TRBJ2-7	12	TGCAGTGCTAGTACGAGGACAAACGAGCAGTACTTC	CSASTRTNEQYF
few	TRBV9	NA	TRBJ1-1	15	TGTGCCAGCAGCCCCTCGATGACGGGTGGCACTGAAGCTTTCTTT	CASSPSMTGGTEAFF
NA	TRBV6-2/TRBV6-3	TRBD1	TRBJ2-2	16	TGTGCCAGCAGTCGCTCCTGGACAGGGGACACCGGGGAGCTGTTTTTT	CASSRSWTGDTGELFF
NA	TRBV29-1	NA	TRBJ2-1	14	TGCAGCGTATCGAACAGGGTAAGGTACAATGAGCAGTTCTTC	CSVSNRVRYNEQFF
NA	TRBV29-1	TRBD2	TRBJ2-7	11	TGCAGCGGGGGGGGTAGCCACGAGCAGTACTTC	CSGGGSHEQYF
NA	TRBV9	NA	TRBJ1-1	18	TGTGCCAGCAGCCCGGAGCTAGGGGGGGCCGGTTGGGACACTGAAGCTTTCTTT	CASSPELGGAGWDTEAFF
NA	TRBV6-6	NA	TRBJ1-6	13	TGTGCCAGCAGTTTTGACAGGACCTCACCCCTCCACTTT	CASSFDRTSPLHF
NA	TRBV6-6	TRBD1	TRBJ2-1	13	TGTGCCAGCACTCGACAGGGTTGGAATGAGCAGTTCTTC	CASTRQGWNEQFF
NA	TRBV7-6	TRBD1	TRBJ2-2	17	TGTGCCAGCAGCCCCCAGAGGGGGACAGGGGGCACCGGGGAGCTGTTTTTT	CASSPQRGTGGTGELFF
NA	TRBV15	NA	TRBJ1-1	13	TGTGCCACCAAGAACAGGTGGAACACTGAAGCTTTCTTT	CATKNRWNTEAFF
NA	TRBV7-9	NA	TRBJ1-5	14	TGTGCCAGCAGCTTAGCAGGGGAGGGTCAGCCCCAGCATTTT	CASSLAGEGQPQHF
NA	TRBV28	NA	TRBJ1-2	15	TGTGCCAGCAGTTCGCTGCTAGGTTCTAACTATGGCTACACCTTC	CASSSLLGSNYGYTF